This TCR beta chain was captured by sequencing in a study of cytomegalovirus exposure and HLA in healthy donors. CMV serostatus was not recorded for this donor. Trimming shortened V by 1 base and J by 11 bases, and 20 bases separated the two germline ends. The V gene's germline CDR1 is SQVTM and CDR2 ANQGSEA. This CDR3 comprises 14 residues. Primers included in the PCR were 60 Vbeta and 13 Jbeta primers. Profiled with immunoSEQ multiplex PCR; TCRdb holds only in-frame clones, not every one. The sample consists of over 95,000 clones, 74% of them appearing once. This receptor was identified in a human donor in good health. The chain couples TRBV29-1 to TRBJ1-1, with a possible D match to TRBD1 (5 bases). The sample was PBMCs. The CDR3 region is CSVEAPKGARYAFF. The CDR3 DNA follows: TGCAGCGTTGAAGCACCAAAAGGGGCGCGGTATGCTTTCTTT.